This T cell receptor beta chain originates from a study of blood T cells in healthy people across ages. Through a sample-barcoded 5' primer and a J-beta primer mix, a second PCR was run for roughly 6 to 12 cycles. A template-switch adaptor with 12 random nucleotides tagged each cDNA molecule. TCRdb used MiXCR to reprocess the 5' RACE reads, holding one entry per CDR3 protein. This sample has about 540,000 distinct CDR3 sequences; less than 25% occur once, and the top ten carry 8.7%. The germline CDR1 and CDR2 sequences are ENHRY and SYGVKD. The V segment lost 8 bases and the J segment 3 bases; nucleotides outside the gene matches: 3. The CDR3 runs 15 residues. These data were also reused for a study on T cells of mothers and their children.

The chain recombines TRBV10-3 with TRBJ2-3; TRBD2 matches 15 bases. Sequenced material: blood. This receptor was taken from a boy younger than 18 in good health. CDR3 bases: TGTGCCATCGGGACTAGCGGGGGGTATACAGATACGCAGTATTTT. Encoded protein: CAIGTSGGYTDTQYF.